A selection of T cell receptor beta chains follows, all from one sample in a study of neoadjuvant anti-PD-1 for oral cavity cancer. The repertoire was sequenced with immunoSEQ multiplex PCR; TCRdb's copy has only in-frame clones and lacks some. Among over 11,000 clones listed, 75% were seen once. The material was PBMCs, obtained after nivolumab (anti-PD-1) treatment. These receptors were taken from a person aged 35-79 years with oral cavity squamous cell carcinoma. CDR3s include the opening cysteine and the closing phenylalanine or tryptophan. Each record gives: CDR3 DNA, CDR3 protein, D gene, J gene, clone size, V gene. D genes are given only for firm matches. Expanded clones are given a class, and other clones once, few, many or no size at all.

TGTGCCAGCAATTTGCAGTACAATTCACCCCTCCACTTT	CASNLQYNSPLHF	-	TRBJ1-6	-	TRBV14
TGTGCCAGCAGCGAGAACCAAGATACGCAGTATTTT	CASSENQDTQYF	-	TRBJ2-3	-	TRBV9
TGTGCCAGCAGTTCCACAGGGGTCGCGGGCTACACCTTC	CASSSTGVAGYTF	TRBD1	TRBJ1-2	few	TRBV28
TGTGCCAGCAGTCTTACAGGGAACTATGGCTACACCTTC	CASSLTGNYGYTF	-	TRBJ1-2	few	TRBV28
TGTGCCAGCAGCTGGGGACAGCGGTATGGCTACACCTTC	CASSWGQRYGYTF	TRBD1	TRBJ1-2	-	TRBV7-2
TGTGCCTGGAGTTCGGGGTTCTCTGGGGCCAACGTCCTGACTTTC	CAWSSGFSGANVLTF	-	TRBJ2-6	-	TRBV30
TGCGCCAGCAGCCGACAGGGAGGCTCCTACAATGAGCAGTTCTTC	CASSRQGGSYNEQFF	-	TRBJ2-1	-	TRBV5-1
TGTGCCATCAGTGAGTCGACAGGGGCGATCAATCAGCCCCAGCATTTT	CAISESTGAINQPQHF	TRBD1	TRBJ1-5	-	TRBV10-3
TGTGCCAGCAGCGGGGGACTAGCGGGAGTAAGCACCGGGGAGCTGTTTTTT	CASSGGLAGVSTGELFF	TRBD2	TRBJ2-2	-	TRBV5-5
TGTGCCAGCAGTGAACTGCGAGCCGGGGAGCTGTTTTTT	CASSELRAGELFF	-	TRBJ2-2	-	TRBV2
TGTGCCAGCAGCTTAGAGTGGAATCAGCCCCAGCATTTT	CASSLEWNQPQHF	-	TRBJ1-5	-	TRBV7-9
TGTGCCAGCAGCTTAGTAGGGGAGAACTATGGCTACACCTTC	CASSLVGENYGYTF	-	TRBJ1-2	-	TRBV7-9
TGCGCCAGCAGCGTGGGGGTGGCGGGGGCGCGGGAAACTGAAGCTTTCTTT	CASSVGVAGARETEAFF	-	TRBJ1-1	-	TRBV5-1
TGTGCCAGTACCCAGGGGGGGCAGGCTCAGCCCCAGCATTTT	CASTQGGQAQPQHF	TRBD1	TRBJ1-5	-	TRBV19
TGTGCCAGCAGCGTTGGGTTCTCCTACGAGCAGTACTTC	CASSVGFSYEQYF	-	TRBJ2-7	-	TRBV9
TGTGCCAGCAGTACCCCTGTTCACGGCTACACCTTC	CASSTPVHGYTF	-	TRBJ1-2	-	TRBV6-5
TGCGCCAGCAGCTTGACAGGGGGAAGCACAGATACGCAGTATTTT	CASSLTGGSTDTQYF	TRBD1	TRBJ2-3	-	TRBV5-1
TGCGCCAGCCAAGACGAGCGATGGTCTGAAGCTTTCTTT	CASQDERWSEAFF	-	TRBJ1-1	-	TRBV10-2
TGTGCCAGCAGCGTAGAAAGGGGAGGCCACCCAGAGACCCAGTACTTC	CASSVERGGHPETQYF	-	TRBJ2-5	-	TRBV9
TGTGCCAGCAGCCAAGAAGATCTAGCGGGAGGGTATGAGCAGTTCTTC	CASSQEDLAGGYEQFF	TRBD2	TRBJ2-1	-	TRBV4-2
TGTGCCAGCAGTTCACAGACTCAGGCGGATACGCAGTATTTT	CASSSQTQADTQYF	-	TRBJ2-3	-	TRBV28
TGCGCCAGCAGCCAGATGGGCCTCGGTGGGAGGGGGCCACGCACAGATACGCAGTATTTT	CASSQMGLGGRGPRTDTQYF	-	TRBJ2-3	-	TRBV4-1
TGTGCCAGCAGCCCCAGGAATGGGCAGAGCGGGGTCTACACCTTC	CASSPRNGQSGVYTF	-	TRBJ1-2	-	TRBV5-6
TGTGCCAGCAGCTTAAACGGGCGGACAGCAACTAATGAAAAACTGTTTTTT	CASSLNGRTATNEKLFF	-	TRBJ1-4	few	TRBV7-9
TGCGCCAGCAGCCAGCGAGTAGCGGGAGGTCGGATGAACACCGGGGAGCTGTTTTTT	CASSQRVAGGRMNTGELFF	TRBD2	TRBJ2-2	-	TRBV5-1
TGCGCCAGCAGCTTGAACAGCAACTATGGCTACACCTTC	CASSLNSNYGYTF	-	TRBJ1-2	-	TRBV5-1
TGTGCCACCAGCAGAGACAGTCAGGCTAATTATGGAAACACCATATATTTT	CATSRDSQANYGNTIYF	-	TRBJ1-3	-	TRBV15
TGTGCCAGCAGCCCGGACGGGGGCGCCACTGAAGCTTTCTTT	CASSPDGGATEAFF	-	TRBJ1-1	-	TRBV5-4
TGTGCCAGCAGCTTACAGGGAGGGGGACGGGAGCAGTACTTC	CASSLQGGGREQYF	-	TRBJ2-7	-	TRBV5-4
TGTGCCAGTAGTATAGGGGCAGGGTCGGTGTTCTTC	CASSIGAGSVFF	-	TRBJ2-1	-	TRBV19
TGTGCCAGCAGCCAATTCGGCGGTGGGGGGACAGATACGCAGTATTTT	CASSQFGGGGTDTQYF	-	TRBJ2-3	-	TRBV4-2
TGTGCCAGCAGCTTAGCGAACGGAGATACGCAGTATTTT	CASSLANGDTQYF	-	TRBJ2-3	few	TRBV13
TGCGCCAGCACTCCTGGGGGCTCCCGGGGCACAGATACGCAGTATTTT	CASTPGGSRGTDTQYF	-	TRBJ2-3	-	TRBV5-1
TGTGCCAGCAGTGAACCAGGGACTAGCGGGGGGCTCCCCTACGAGCAGTACTTC	CASSEPGTSGGLPYEQYF	TRBD2	TRBJ2-7	-	TRBV2
TGCGCCAGCAGCCGAAGGGACGGGGGCTACGAGCAGTACTTC	CASSRRDGGYEQYF	-	TRBJ2-7	-	TRBV4-1
TGCGCCAGCAGCCCGGGGAGCCCCAACACTGAAGCTTTCTTT	CASSPGSPNTEAFF	-	TRBJ1-1	-	TRBV5-1
TGTGCCAGCAGCTTAAGGGGAAGAGGACTAGCGGGAGCTGGGGCCAACGTCCTGACTTTC	CASSLRGRGLAGAGANVLTF	TRBD2	TRBJ2-6	-	TRBV7-3
TGCGCCAGCAGCGGCTGGAACGCCGGAAACACCGGGGAGCTGTTTTTT	CASSGWNAGNTGELFF	-	TRBJ2-2	-	TRBV5-1
TGTGCCAGCAGTGCCTATGGCTCCTACAATGAGCAGTTCTTC	CASSAYGSYNEQFF	-	TRBJ2-1	-	TRBV25-1
TGTGCCAGCAGTCTCTCTGGACCCTACGAGCAGTACTTC	CASSLSGPYEQYF	-	TRBJ2-7	-	TRBV28
TGTGCCAGCAGCCCTCCGGGACACTTGAACACTGAAGCTTTCTTT	CASSPPGHLNTEAFF	-	TRBJ1-1	few	TRBV14
TGTGCCTGGAGTAGGGGTCAGACGAGCTCCTACGAGCAGTACTTC	CAWSRGQTSSYEQYF	-	TRBJ2-7	few	TRBV30
TGTGCCAGCAGCTTAGCTAGACCAAAATATGGCTACACCTTC	CASSLARPKYGYTF	-	TRBJ1-2	-	TRBV5-6
TGTGCCTGGAGTGGGCCGGAGACCCAGTACTTC	CAWSGPETQYF	-	TRBJ2-5	-	TRBV30
TGTGCCAGCAAGACAGGGGGGGCGCCCCAGCATTTT	CASKTGGAPQHF	TRBD1	TRBJ1-5	-	TRBV27
TGCGCCAGCAGTGACAGGGTTCTTGTGAACACTGAAGCTTTCTTT	CASSDRVLVNTEAFF	TRBD1	TRBJ1-1	-	TRBV5-1
TGTGCCAGCTCACCAGGTCAGGGGACGGCAATGCCCCTTGACTATGGCTACACCTTC	CASSPGQGTAMPLDYGYTF	-	TRBJ1-2	-	TRBV18
TGTGCCAGTAGTATGGCCCTCGGCACGTACTACGAGCAGTACTTC	CASSMALGTYYEQYF	-	TRBJ2-7	-	TRBV19
TGTGCCAGCAGCGTATCACCTTACGGTGGGCAGGGGAGGTCCACCGGGGAGCTGTTTTTT	CASSVSPYGGQGRSTGELFF	-	TRBJ2-2	once	TRBV9
TGCGCCAGCAGTGAGTCCCGGACAGCTGCTTTAAATGAGCAGTTCTTC	CASSESRTAALNEQFF	-	TRBJ2-1	-	TRBV10-1
TGTGCCAGCAAAGTTCAGGGAAACACAGATACGCAGTATTTT	CASKVQGNTDTQYF	-	TRBJ2-3	-	TRBV6-4
TGTGCTAGTGGTTTGCAGGGCAGGGGCACTGAAGCTTTCTTT	CASGLQGRGTEAFF	-	TRBJ1-1	-	TRBV12-5
TGTGCCAGCAGCTTCATGTCTAGCACAGATACGCAGTATTTT	CASSFMSSTDTQYF	-	TRBJ2-3	-	TRBV5-6
TGTGCCAGCAGTGCCCTGCGGTCGGCGGGGGAGACCCAGTACTTC	CASSALRSAGETQYF	-	TRBJ2-5	-	TRBV6-1
TGTGCCAGCAGCCAAGGTAATCGGGGGATGAACACTGAAGCTTTCTTT	CASSQGNRGMNTEAFF	-	TRBJ1-1	-	TRBV14
TGTGCCAGCAGCGAAATGGGGAGGGGAAACACAGATACGCAGTATTTT	CASSEMGRGNTDTQYF	TRBD2	TRBJ2-3	-	TRBV25-1
TGTGCCATCAGTGAGTCGATGAGTAATAATTCACCCCTCCACTTT	CAISESMSNNSPLHF	-	TRBJ1-6	few	TRBV10-3
TGCGCCAGCAGCTTGGGGGCTGGTGGGGGGCGTTATGGCTACACCTTC	CASSLGAGGGRYGYTF	-	TRBJ1-2	once	TRBV5-1
TGTGCCAGCAGCACCCGGGTCAGGGGGTGGCGGCCCCAGCATTTT	CASSTRVRGWRPQHF	TRBD1	TRBJ1-5	-	TRBV7-8
TGCGCCAGCAGCGGTACCCTTGGGGAGGAAGGGTCCTACAATGAGCAGTTCTTC	CASSGTLGEEGSYNEQFF	-	TRBJ2-1	-	TRBV5-1